This is a list of T cell receptor beta chains from one sample in a study of Ad26.COV2.S vaccination and SARS-CoV-2 variants. The assay was immunoSEQ multiplex PCR, and TCRdb's table has in-frame clones only and misses some. Counted here are about 400,000 clones, around 89% occurring once; the ten biggest clones make up around 1.8%. Sequenced material: peripheral blood, taken in a trial of Ad26.COV2.S vaccine versus placebo. Every receptor here comes from a person between 18 and 65 years old who received the Ad26.COV2.S COVID-19 vaccine or a placebo. The CDR3 runs from the conserved cysteine through the conserved F or W. D genes are given only for firm matches. Clone size is given for some rows only: seen once, a few or many times, or a class if the clone is expanded.

V	D	size	J	CDR3	DNA
TRBV20-1	TRBD2	-	TRBJ2-3	CSASALIWTSGSTDTQYF	TGCAGTGCTAGTGCTTTGATATGGACTAGCGGAAGCACAGATACGCAGTATTTT
TRBV7-9	-	-	TRBJ2-3	CASSLAMRDGTDTQYF	TGTGCCAGCAGCTTAGCGATGCGGGACGGCACAGATACGCAGTATTTT
TRBV5-8	TRBD2	-	TRBJ2-1	CASSLGTSGRGGEQFF	TGTGCCAGCAGCTTGGGGACGAGCGGGAGGGGTGGTGAGCAGTTCTTC
TRBV27	-	-	TRBJ2-7	CASSLVGSYEQYF	TGTGCCAGCAGTTTAGTGGGGTCCTACGAGCAGTACTTC
TRBV6-1	-	-	TRBJ1-5	CASSELSRRQPQHF	TGTGCCAGCAGTGAATTATCCCGGCGGCAGCCCCAGCATTTT
TRBV24-1	-	-	TRBJ2-3	CATSGDGRSTDTQYF	TGTGCCACCAGTGGGGATGGGCGGAGCACAGATACGCAGTATTTT
TRBV9	TRBD2	-	TRBJ2-2	CASSGLATAGELFF	TGTGCCAGCAGCGGACTAGCCACGGCCGGGGAGCTGTTTTTT
TRBV7-3	-	-	TRBJ2-3	CASSSGGSTDTQYF	TGTGCCAGCAGCTCCGGAGGGAGCACAGATACGCAGTATTTT
TRBV13	-	-	TRBJ1-2	CASSYLAGSNYGYTF	TGTGCCAGCAGCTACCTGGCCGGGAGCAACTATGGCTACACCTTC
TRBV3-1/TRBV3-2	TRBD2	-	TRBJ2-7	CASSQELTSVPTYEQYF	TGTGCCAGCAGCCAAGAGTTAACTAGCGTTCCTACCTACGAGCAGTACTTC
TRBV5-1	-	-	TRBJ1-1	CASSETSLNTEAFF	TGCGCCAGCAGCGAGACCAGTTTGAACACTGAAGCTTTCTTT
TRBV7-3	-	-	TRBJ2-5	CASSLSNEETQYF	TGTGCCAGCAGCTTAAGTAACGAAGAGACCCAGTACTTC
TRBV5-1	TRBD2	-	TRBJ2-5	CASSLVSASGSQETQYF	TGCGCCAGCAGCTTGGTGTCGGCTAGCGGGAGCCAGGAGACCCAGTACTTC
TRBV10-3	TRBD1	-	TRBJ2-4	CAIGTIGTGKNIQYF	TGTGCCATCGGGACGATCGGGACAGGGAAAAACATTCAGTACTTC
TRBV15	-	-	TRBJ1-2	CATSRGERSAYGYTF	TGTGCCACCAGCAGAGGCGAGCGGTCCGCCTATGGCTACACCTTC
TRBV9	-	-	TRBJ2-2	CASSVGGSNTGELFF	TGTGCCAGCAGCGTCGGTGGCAGTAACACCGGGGAGCTGTTTTTT
TRBV4-1	-	once	TRBJ1-1	CASSQDTRGSTEAFF	TGCGCCAGCAGCCAAGATACCCGAGGTTCCACTGAAGCTTTCTTT
TRBV28	TRBD1	-	TRBJ1-5	CASSSPTGGLHQPQHF	TGTGCCAGCAGTTCCCCGACAGGGGGCCTGCATCAGCCCCAGCATTTT
TRBV27	TRBD2	-	TRBJ2-1	CASSHQVMSGTRSEQFF	TGTGCCAGCAGTCACCAGGTGATGTCCGGGACTAGGTCTGAGCAGTTCTTC
TRBV3-1/TRBV3-2	-	-	TRBJ1-1	CASSRGANTEAFF	TGTGCCAGCAGCCGGGGGGCGAACACTGAAGCTTTCTTT
TRBV4-1	TRBD1	-	TRBJ2-7	CASSSPGQVIYEQYF	TGCGCCAGCAGTTCACCGGGACAGGTTATATACGAGCAGTACTTC
TRBV12-3/TRBV12-4	TRBD1	-	TRBJ2-5	CASTPGQGETQYF	TGTGCCAGCACCCCGGGACAGGGAGAGACCCAGTACTTC
TRBV5-1	-	-	TRBJ1-3	CASSLAGGLSSGNTIYF	TGCGCCAGCAGCTTGGCCGGGGGGTTGAGCTCTGGAAACACCATATATTTT
TRBV3-1/TRBV3-2	-	-	TRBJ2-1	CASSQVAGIEQFF	TGTGCCAGCAGCCAAGTGGCGGGGATTGAGCAGTTCTTC
TRBV5-1	-	-	TRBJ1-3	CASSAQGSGNTIYF	TGCGCCAGCAGCGCACAGGGCTCTGGAAACACCATATATTTT
TRBV6-2/TRBV6-3	TRBD2	-	TRBJ2-1	CASSLAGSNEQFF	TGTGCCAGCAGCCTAGCGGGAAGCAATGAGCAGTTCTTC